This entry lists 27 T cell receptor beta chains sequenced from one sample in a study of blood T cell repertoires in COVID-19 (dated by TCRdb to the early 2020s). The library was built by means of the immunoSEQ multiplex PCR assay. TCRdb mirrors the immuneACCESS table, restricted to in-frame sequences. Some clones are absent from its copies; in checked studies, under half trace to an unresolved V gene, and the reason for the others is unknown. This sample gives approximately 60,000 clones in total; approximately 95% of them show up just once. The leading ten clones occupy approximately 2.6% of the sample. The sample consisted of peripheral blood. These receptors originate from a man in his 70s with active COVID-19.

The chain has TRBV10-3 and TRBJ2-7; 12 bases agree with TRBD2. CDR1 is ENHRY and CDR2 is SYGVKD in the germline V gene. The CDR3 spans 17 residues. Trimming removed 2 bases from V and 2 bases from J; junction bases left unmatched: 7. CDR3 coding DNA: TGTGCCATCAGTGAGCGACTAGCGGGGGACTTAACCTACGAGCAGTACGTC. This gives the protein CAISERLAGDLTYEQYV.

The V call is TRBV2, the J call TRBJ2-3; 10 nucleotides line up with TRBD1. The CDR3 loop spans 16 amino acids. V shed 10 bases and J 5 bases; nucleotides not matched to a gene: 15. Germline V CDR1 and CDR2: SNHLY, FYNNEI. The CDR3 is CATAPATGGVGDTQYF. In DNA form, the CDR3 reads TGTGCCACAGCCCCCGCGACAGGGGGCGTTGGAGATACGCAGTATTTT. The full variable domain, rest sourced from reference TRBV2 and TRBJ2-3, is EPEVTQTPSHQVTQMGQEVILRCVPISNHLYFYWYRQILGQKVEFLVSFYNNEISEKSEIFDDQFSVERPDGSNFTLKIRSTKLEDSAMYFCATAPATGGVGDTQYFGPGTRLTVL.

This chain uses TRBV5-4 with TRBJ1-1; the match to TRBD1 covers 7 bases. V lost 3 bases to trimming and J lost 8 bases; unmatched junction nucleotides: 4. This CDR3 has 12 residues. Looked up from germline, CDR1 is SGHNT and CDR2 is YYREEE (reference sequence). The CDR3 loop reads CASSWDRGEAFF. DNA for the CDR3: TGTGCCAGCAGCTGGGACAGAGGAGAAGCTTTCTTT.

This clone was seen once. V usage is TRBV6-4 and J usage is TRBJ2-5, with TRBD2 identical over 10 bases. Germline V lookup: CDR1 MRHNA, CDR2 SNTAGT. V was pared by 3 bases and J by 1 base, with 2 bases of the junction left unmatched. The CDR3 extends over 15 amino acids. The CDR3 loop reads CASSESGGGQETQYF. Here the CDR3 DNA reads TGTGCCAGCAGTGAAAGCGGGGGGGGCCAAGAGACCCAGTACTTC.

This clone was counted a single time. The chain combines TRBV19 with TRBJ1-3; 9 bases are a match to TRBD1. V lost 5 bases and J lost 0; bases outside the gene matches: 8. CDR3 size: 17 residues. Germline V CDR1 and CDR2: LNHDA, SQIVND (reference sequence). The CDR3 spells CASSGTGYRSSGNTIYF. CDR3 nucleotides: TGTGCCAGTAGTGGGACAGGGTATCGAAGCTCTGGAAACACCATATATTTT. The full variable domain, its missing parts supplied by reference TRBV19 and TRBJ1-3, is DGGITQSPKYLFRKEGQNVTLSCEQNLNHDAMYWYRQDPGQGLRLIYYSQIVNDFQKGDIAEGYSVSREKKESFPLTVTSAQKNPTAFYLCASSGTGYRSSGNTIYFGEGSWLTVV.

This chain connects TRBV5-1 to TRBJ2-3, with 10 positions matching TRBD2. The germline V gene encodes CDR1 SGHRS and CDR2 YFSETQ. Germline trimming cut 2 bases from V and 1 base from J; bases unmatched to any gene: 7. This CDR3 comprises 17 residues. In DNA form, the CDR3 reads TGCGCCAGCAGCTTATCCCTCAGCGGGGGGGGCACAGATACGCAGTATTTT. It specifies CASSLSLSGGGTDTQYF.

V gene TRBV7-8 combines with J gene TRBJ1-6, with D uncertain. V gave up 6 bases and J gave up 8 bases, with 14 bases separating them. Per germline, CDR1 SGHVS and CDR2 FQNEAQ. The CDR3 is 14 amino acids. CDR3 amino acids: CASSYKSPDSPLHF. The CDR3 coding sequence is TGTGCCAGCAGTTACAAAAGTCCAGATTCACCCCTCCACTTT.

The V and J genes are TRBV4-3 and TRBJ2-2; D is possibly TRBD1 (6 bases). Germline assignment: CDR1 LGHNA and CDR2 YSLEER. V was clipped by 1 base and J by 7 bases, with 13 bases between them. CDR3 length equals 15 residues. CDR3 protein: CASSQVRGSVGELFF. CDR3 in DNA: TGCGCCAGCAGCCAAGTCAGGGGTAGCGTCGGGGAGCTGTTTTTT.

The V gene is TRBV5-4, the J gene TRBJ2-6; 8 nucleotides match TRBD2. This CDR3 contains 18 residues. V shed 4 bases and J 3 bases; nucleotides not matched to a gene: 12. Germline-derived CDR1 and CDR2 are SGHNT and YYREEE (reference sequence). In DNA, the CDR3 is TGTGCCAGCAGCGGTCGGATCGGGGGGGTTTTTGGGGCCAACGTCCTGACTTTC. This sequence encodes CASSGRIGGVFGANVLTF.

This sequence joins TRBV18 and TRBJ1-1; 7 nucleotides align to TRBD1. The germline CDR1 and CDR2 sequences are KGHSH and LQKENI. The CDR3 runs 13 residues. V gave up 4 bases and J gave up 3 bases; unmatched junction bases: 2. This CDR3 is CASSQGAYTEAFF. In nucleotides, the CDR3 is TGTGCCAGCTCACAGGGGGCTTACACTGAAGCTTTCTTT.

The chain employs TRBV10-3 and TRBJ2-3, with D possibly TRBD2 on 5 matching bases. Germline V CDR1 and CDR2: ENHRY, SYGVKD. The CDR3 is 14 residues long. V was clipped by 4 bases and J by 0 bases, with 8 bases between them. Here the CDR3 reads CAISGTSSTDTQYF. The CDR3 DNA reads as TGTGCCATCAGTGGGACTTCTAGCACAGATACGCAGTATTTT.

The V call is TRBV2, the J call TRBJ2-1; 11 bases agree with TRBD2. Per germline, CDR1 SNHLY and CDR2 FYNNEI. This CDR3 comprises 15 residues. Trimming removed 7 bases from V and 3 bases from J; junction bases left unmatched: 5. CDR3 DNA sequence: TGTGCCAGCAAACTACTAGCGGGGGTCTACAATGAGCAGTTCTTC. Protein: CASKLLAGVYNEQFF.

This chain joins TRBV25-1 and TRBJ2-7; 7 bases line up with TRBD1. J lost 0 bases, V lost 3 bases, and 5 bases had no gene match. This CDR3 is built from 15 residues. The V gene's germline CDR1 is MGHDK and CDR2 SYGVNS. The CDR3 DNA reads TGTGCCAGCAGTGATCCGGACAGGAGCTCCTACGAGCAGTACGTC. It is translated as CASSDPDRSSYEQYV.

The chain carries TRBV7-2 and TRBJ2-2; D may be TRBD1 (5 bases). The ends were cut back, 5 bases at V and 3 bases at J, with 13 bases in the middle. Per germline, CDR1 SGHTA and CDR2 FQGNSA. The CDR3 consists of 15 residues. In DNA form, the CDR3 reads TGTGCCAGCAGCAGCAGGGTTGGTGACACCGGGGAGCTGTTTTTT. The encoded protein is CASSSRVGDTGELFF.

The chain links TRBV29-1 to TRBJ1-1; possible D gene TRBD1, 5 bases. Germline values: CDR1 SQVTM, CDR2 ANQGSEA. This CDR3 has 12 residues. Deletions cut 7 bases from V and 0 bases from J, with 9 bases between. The CDR3 DNA reads TGCAGCGGCGGCAGGGTGAACACTGAAGCTTTCTTT. It is translated as CSGGRVNTEAFF.

A note on this clone: Other DNA sequences from this sample encode an identical CDR3 as well. V is TRBV5-1 and J is TRBJ2-7; 10 bases align to TRBD1. The CDR3 extends over 14 amino acids. Germline V gene lookup returns CDR1 SGHRS and CDR2 YFSETQ. J lost 3 bases, V lost 2 bases, and 2 bases had no gene match. The CDR3 DNA sequence: TGCGCCAGCAGCTTCCGGGACAGGGGCTACGAGCAGTACTTC. This sequence encodes CASSFRDRGYEQYF.

The chain couples TRBV9 to TRBJ2-3, with 8 bases matching TRBD2. Germline V gene sequence: CDR1 SGDLS, CDR2 YYNGEE. The length of the CDR3 is 16 residues. V lost 1 base and J lost 6; bases outside the gene matches: 10. CDR3 residues: CASSVNIAGGGDTQYF. CDR3 sequence (DNA): TGTGCCAGCAGCGTAAATATTGCGGGGGGAGGCGATACGCAGTATTTT.

This sequence joins TRBV2 and TRBJ1-3; 9 positions agree with TRBD1. CDR3 length: 14 amino acids. Germline V gene data show CDR1 as SNHLY and CDR2 as FYNNEI. The V gene end was trimmed by 8 bases and the J gene end by 2 bases; junction bases not matched to a gene: 4. The CDR3 DNA reads TGTGCCAGCGGACAGGGGTCGGCTGGAAACACCATATATTTT. Residues: CASGQGSAGNTIYF.

The rearrangement uses TRBV5-1 and TRBJ2-3; the match to TRBD2 covers 11 bases. With V trimmed by 4 bases and J by 9 bases, 13 bases remained unmatched. CDR1 is SGHRS, CDR2 YFSETQ, per germline. CDR3 length equals 16 residues. The CDR3 protein is CASSPLAGGPPATQYF. The CDR3 bases are TGCGCCAGCAGCCCGCTAGCGGGGGGCCCGCCCGCAACGCAGTATTTT.

A single count supports this clone. V is TRBV6-4 and J is TRBJ2-1, with 11 bases identical to TRBD1. This CDR3 contains 14 residues. Germline V gene data show CDR1 as MRHNA and CDR2 as SNTAGT. V was pared by 8 bases and J by 7 bases, with 7 bases of the junction left unmatched. The DNA of the CDR3 is TGTGCCAGCTCAGGGACAGGGGGAAGTAATGAGCAGTTCTTC. It yields the protein CASSGTGGSNEQFF.

This clone appeared once. This chain links TRBV5-1 with TRBJ2-5; possibly TRBD1 for D (6 bases). Trimming removed 4 bases from V and 3 bases from J, with 22 bases in between. CDR1 SGHRS and CDR2 YFSETQ come from the germline V gene. This CDR3 has 17 residues. The chain's CDR3 is CASSPRKQDRLKETQYF. The CDR3 DNA reads TGCGCCAGCAGCCCCCGAAAACAGGACAGATTGAAAGAGACCCAGTACTTC.

The V and J genes are TRBV5-1 and TRBJ2-2; 11 bases fit TRBD2. The CDR3 runs 19 residues. The V gene end was trimmed by 0 bases and the J gene end by 2 bases; junction bases not matched to a gene: 9. Germline CDR1 is SGHRS and CDR2 is YFSETQ. CDR3 in amino acids: CASSLGSASGGLNTGELFF. The CDR3 DNA reads TGCGCCAGCAGCTTGGGATCGGCTAGCGGGGGGCTTAACACCGGGGAGCTGTTTTTT.

The CDR3 sequence is CASSPMTSGGTHTGELFF. For the CDR3, the DNA is TGTGCCAGCTCACCCATGACTAGCGGGGGGACCCACACCGGGGAGCTGTTTTTT. The rearrangement uses TRBV18 and TRBJ2-2; the match to TRBD2 covers 13 bases. Unmatched junction bases numbered 7, after V lost 3 bases and J lost 3 bases. The CDR3 runs 18 residues. Germline V gene data show CDR1 as KGHSH and CDR2 as LQKENI.

J is TRBJ2-2 and V is TRBV6-6; D possibly corresponds to TRBD1 (6 bases). Trimming took off 7 bases at V and 3 bases at J, with 15 bases between the two ends. This CDR3 is built from 15 residues. CDR1 is MNHNY, CDR2 SVGAGI, per germline (reference sequence). CDR3 sequence (DNA): TGTGCCAGCACCCACGGGACACGAGACACCGGGGAGCTGTTTTTT. This encodes CASTHGTRDTGELFF.

The rearrangement links TRBV2 to TRBJ2-1, with TRBD2 matching over 7 bases. V was clipped by 4 bases and J by 7 bases; unmatched bases: 7. The germline V gene encodes CDR1 SNHLY and CDR2 FYNNEI. The CDR3 covers 14 residues. Written as DNA, the CDR3 is TGTGCCAGCAGTGCGGCGGGAGTAAGGAATGAGCAGTTCTTC. It yields the protein CASSAAGVRNEQFF. Based on the CDR3 plus reference TRBV2 and TRBJ2-1, the full variable domain is EPEVTQTPSHQVTQMGQEVILRCVPISNHLYFYWYRQILGQKVEFLVSFYNNEISEKSEIFDDQFSVERPDGSNFTLKIRSTKLEDSAMYFCASSAAGVRNEQFFGPGTRLTVL.

This chain uses TRBV19 with TRBJ2-7; D is possibly TRBD2 (6 bases). The CDR3 is made up of 15 amino acids. The germline gives CDR1 LNHDA, CDR2 SQIVND (reference sequence). The V and J ends lost 3 bases and 2 bases respectively, with 14 bases between them. The CDR3 spells CASSIGPGDPYEQYV. As DNA, the CDR3 is TGTGCCAGTAGTATCGGACCGGGGGACCCCTACGAGCAGTACGTC.

This clone was found once. The rearrangement joins TRBV9 to TRBJ2-2; TRBD1 is a possible D gene (6 bases). Germline V gene data show CDR1 as SGDLS and CDR2 as YYNGEE. Trimming removed 1 base at V and 5 bases at J, with 9 bases between. This CDR3 has 14 amino acids. Here the CDR3 reads CASSVTGMTGELFF. CDR3 bases: TGTGCCAGCAGCGTAACAGGGATGACCGGGGAGCTGTTTTTT.